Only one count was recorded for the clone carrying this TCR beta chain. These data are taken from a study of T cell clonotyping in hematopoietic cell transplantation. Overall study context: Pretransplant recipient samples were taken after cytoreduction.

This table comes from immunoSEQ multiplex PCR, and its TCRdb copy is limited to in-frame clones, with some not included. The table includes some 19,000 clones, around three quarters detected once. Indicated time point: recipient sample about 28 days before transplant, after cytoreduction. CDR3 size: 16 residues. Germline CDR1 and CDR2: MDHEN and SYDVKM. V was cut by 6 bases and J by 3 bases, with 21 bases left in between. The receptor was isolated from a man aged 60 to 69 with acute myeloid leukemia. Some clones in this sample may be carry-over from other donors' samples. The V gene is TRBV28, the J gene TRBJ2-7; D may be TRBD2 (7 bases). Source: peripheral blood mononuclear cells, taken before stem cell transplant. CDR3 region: CASSQRGGGGLYEQYF. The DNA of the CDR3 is TGTGCCAGCAGCCAAAGGGGGGGCGGGGGCCTCTACGAGCAGTACTTC. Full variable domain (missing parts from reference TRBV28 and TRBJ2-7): DVKVTQSSRYLVKRTGEKVFLECVQDMDHENMFWYRQDPGLGLRLIYFSYDVKMKEKGDIPEGYSVSREKKERFSLILESASTNQTSMYLCASSQRGGGGLYEQYFGPGTRLTVT.